These T cell receptor beta chains were read from a single sample in a study of T cell repertoires in cytomegalovirus infection. TCRdb reprocessed the reads via MiXCR and lists one record per CDR3 protein. The sample has tens of thousands of distinct CDR3 sequences; around 3.8% are singletons. Material for sequencing was PBMCs. These receptor sequences come from a human donor in good health (CMV status not recorded). Some clones in this sample may be carry-over from other donors' samples. Both conserved end residues are part of each CDR3. Fields, in order: clone size, V gene, J gene, D gene, CDR3 DNA, CDR3 protein. D genes are given only for firm matches. The size entry gives how often the clone was seen (once, few, many) or a class if it is expanded.

many	TRBV28	TRBJ1-4	TRBD1	TGTGCCAGCAGTGCACGACAGGGGCGGAATGAAAAACTGTTTTTT	CASSARQGRNEKLFF
few	TRBV19	TRBJ1-2	TRBD1	TGTGCCAGTAGTATAACCCCCGGACAGGGGAGAGATGGCTACACCTTC	CASSITPGQGRDGYTF
many	TRBV7-9	TRBJ2-1	-	TGTGCCAGCAGCCCCCCTCGTCGGCAGGGCAACGTTCGGAATGAGCAGTTCTTC	CASSPPRRQGNVRNEQFF
many	TRBV7-9	TRBJ1-2	TRBD1	TGTGCCAGCAGCTTAGAGGACAGGGGAAGGAATGGCTACACCTTC	CASSLEDRGRNGYTF
many	TRBV7-2	TRBJ1-2	-	TGTGCCAGCAGCTTAGCAGGGGAAATCTATGGCTACACCTTC	CASSLAGEIYGYTF
many	TRBV20-1	TRBJ1-1	TRBD1	TGCAGTGCTGCGGGGCGGACAGGGACTACTGAAGCTTTCTTT	CSAAGRTGTTEAFF
many	TRBV5-1	TRBJ2-7	-	TGCGCCAGCAGCCTCGACGGGGGCTCATACGAGCAGTACTTC	CASSLDGGSYEQYF
many	TRBV6-2/TRBV6-3	TRBJ2-1	-	TGTGCCAGCAGTTACTCCAAGTCGCCTAAGCAGTTCTTC	CASSYSKSPKQFF
many	TRBV7-2	TRBJ1-4	-	TGTGCCAGCAGCTTTGGGCGGAAGCACCTGTTTTTT	CASSFGRKHLFF
many	TRBV10-3	TRBJ1-3	-	TGTGCCATCAGTGAGCAATGGGGATCTGGAAACACCATATATTTT	CAISEQWGSGNTIYF
many	TRBV10-3	TRBJ2-3	-	TGTGCCATCAGCGAGGGGCCCACAGATACGCAGTATTTT	CAISEGPTDTQYF
many	TRBV5-6	TRBJ1-6	TRBD1	TGTGCCAGCACCTCCGGGACAGCAAATTCACCCCTCCACTTT	CASTSGTANSPLHF
many	TRBV7-8	TRBJ2-3	TRBD2	TGTGCCAGCAGCTTAGTTAGCGGGAGGGCCTATACGACAGATACGCAGTATTTT	CASSLVSGRAYTTDTQYF
many	TRBV7-2	TRBJ1-1	TRBD1	TGTGCCAGCAGCCCACAGGGGCAAACTGAAGCTTTCTTT	CASSPQGQTEAFF
many	TRBV10-3	TRBJ1-6	-	TGTGCCATCAGTGAATTCGGTTCGGGAGGGAACTCACCCCTCCACTTT	CAISEFGSGGNSPLHF
many	TRBV6-2/TRBV6-3	TRBJ2-4	-	TGTGCCAGCAGCCGTACGGGGTCCTTCATTCAGTACTTC	CASSRTGSFIQYF
many	TRBV7-2	TRBJ2-7	TRBD1	TGTGCCAGCAGACGAGGACAGGGGAGCTCCTACGAGCAGTACTTC	CASRRGQGSSYEQYF
many	TRBV28	TRBJ2-1	-	TGTGCCAGCACCTCACCGAGGGAGGCATACAATGAGCAGTTCTTC	CASTSPREAYNEQFF
many	TRBV7-2	TRBJ2-7	-	TGTGCCAGCAGCTTACGCTCTTCGATCGAGCAGTACTTC	CASSLRSSIEQYF
many	TRBV7-2	TRBJ2-3	-	TGTGCCAGCAGCTTAGGGGGCCTTCTCGATACGCAGTATTTT	CASSLGGLLDTQYF
many	TRBV19	TRBJ1-3	TRBD1	TGTGCCAGTAGTATCGGGAATGGACAGGCTGGAAACACCATATATTTT	CASSIGNGQAGNTIYF
many	TRBV7-8	TRBJ1-2	TRBD1	TGTGCCAGCAGCTTGGACAGGGGTTCCACTAACTATGGCTACACCTTC	CASSLDRGSTNYGYTF